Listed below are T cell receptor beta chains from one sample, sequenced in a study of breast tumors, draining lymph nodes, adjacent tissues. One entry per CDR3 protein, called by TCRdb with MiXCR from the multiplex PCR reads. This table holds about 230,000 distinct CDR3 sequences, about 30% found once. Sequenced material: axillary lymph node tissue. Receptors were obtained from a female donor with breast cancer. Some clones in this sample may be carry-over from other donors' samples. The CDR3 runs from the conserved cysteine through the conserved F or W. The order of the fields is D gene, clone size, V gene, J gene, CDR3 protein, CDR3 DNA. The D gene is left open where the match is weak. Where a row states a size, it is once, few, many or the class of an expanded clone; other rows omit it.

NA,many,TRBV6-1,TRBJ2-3,CASHGYTDTQYF,TGTGCCAGCCATGGCTATACAGATACGCAGTATTTT
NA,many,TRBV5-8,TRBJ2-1,CASSFSSSYNEQFF,TGTGCCAGCAGCTTCAGTAGCTCCTACAATGAGCAGTTCTTC
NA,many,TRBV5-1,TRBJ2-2,CASSLDTVGDPGELFF,TGCGCCAGCAGCTTGGACACCGTGGGCGACCCCGGGGAGCTGTTTTTT
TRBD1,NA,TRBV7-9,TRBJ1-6,CASSTLTGVDSPLHF,TGTGCCAGCAGCACCCTGACAGGGGTAGATTCACCCCTCCACTTT
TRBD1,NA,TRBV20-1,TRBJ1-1,CSANSGGRTEAFF,TGCAGTGCTAACTCAGGGGGGCGCACTGAAGCTTTCTTT
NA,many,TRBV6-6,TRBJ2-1,CASSRTTNEQFF,TGTGCCAGCAGCCGAACGACCAATGAGCAGTTCTTC
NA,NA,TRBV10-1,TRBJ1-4,CARSGAGRNEKLFF,TGCGCCAGAAGTGGGGCAGGGCGGAATGAAAAACTGTTTTTT
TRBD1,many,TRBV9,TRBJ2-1,CASSAGQGRHEQFF,TGTGCCAGCAGCGCCGGACAGGGGCGCCATGAGCAGTTCTTC
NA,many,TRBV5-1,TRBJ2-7,CASSFGTTYEQYF,TGCGCCAGCAGCTTCGGGACAACCTACGAGCAGTACTTC
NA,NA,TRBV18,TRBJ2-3,CASSPRAGSSSTDTQYF,TGTGCCAGCTCACCACGGGCGGGTAGTAGTTCGACAGATACGCAGTATTTT
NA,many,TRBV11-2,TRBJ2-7,CASSSPRQDHNYEQYF,TGTGCCAGCAGCTCCCCTCGACAGGACCACAACTACGAGCAGTACTTC
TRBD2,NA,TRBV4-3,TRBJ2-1,CASSQGEAGGDDEQFF,TGCGCCAGCAGCCAAGGGGAAGCGGGAGGGGACGATGAGCAGTTCTTC
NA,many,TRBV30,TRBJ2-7,CAWSVSGNTEQYF,TGTGCCTGGAGTGTTTCGGGTAACACTGAGCAGTACTTC
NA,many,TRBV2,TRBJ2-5,CASAQKGETQYF,TGTGCCAGCGCGCAAAAAGGAGAGACCCAGTACTTC
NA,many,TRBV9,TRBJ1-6,CASSVASDRNSPLHF,TGTGCCAGCAGCGTAGCATCCGACAGAAATTCACCCCTCCACTTT
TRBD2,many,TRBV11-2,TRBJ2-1,CASSTILAGVGNEQFF,TGTGCCAGCAGCACAATACTAGCGGGAGTGGGCAATGAGCAGTTCTTC
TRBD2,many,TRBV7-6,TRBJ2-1,CASSLVLAVSNEQFF,TGTGCCAGCAGCTTAGTACTAGCGGTTTCCAATGAGCAGTTCTTC
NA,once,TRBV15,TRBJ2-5,CATSRDTYRGGDQETQYF,TGTGCCACCAGCAGAGATACTTACAGGGGGGGTGACCAAGAGACCCAGTACTTC
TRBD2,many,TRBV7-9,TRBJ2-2,CASSPLAGDAGELFF,TGTGCCAGCAGCCCTCTAGCGGGAGATGCCGGGGAGCTGTTTTTT
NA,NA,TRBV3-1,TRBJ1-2,CASSPGVSGYTF,TGTGCCAGCAGCCCGGGGGTGAGCGGCTACACCTTC
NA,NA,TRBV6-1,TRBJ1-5,CASRRTQPQHF,TGTGCCAGCAGGCGGACTCAGCCCCAGCATTTT
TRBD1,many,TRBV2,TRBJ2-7,CASSHTGGPYEQYF,TGTGCCAGCAGTCACACAGGGGGCCCTTACGAGCAGTACTTC
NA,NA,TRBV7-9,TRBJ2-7,CASSAELYEQYF,TGTGCCAGCAGCGCGGAGCTCTACGAGCAGTACTTC
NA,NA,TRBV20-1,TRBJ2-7,CSATIDSAEPYF,TGCAGTGCTACCATAGACAGCGCCGAGCCGTACTTC
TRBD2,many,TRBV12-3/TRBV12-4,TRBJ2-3,CASSSGTSGSRDTQYF,TGTGCCAGCAGTTCCGGGACTAGCGGGAGTCGGGATACGCAGTATTTT
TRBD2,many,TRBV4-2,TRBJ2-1,CASSQDLGLAAYNEQFF,TGTGCCAGCAGCCAAGATCTCGGACTAGCGGCTTACAATGAGCAGTTCTTC
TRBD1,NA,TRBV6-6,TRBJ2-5,CASSQDRGGPKETQYF,TGTGCCAGCAGTCAGGACAGGGGAGGGCCTAAAGAGACCCAGTACTTC
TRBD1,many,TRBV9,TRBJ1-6,CASSPNPTGNSPLHF,TGTGCCAGCAGCCCTAATCCGACAGGGAATTCACCCCTCCACTTT
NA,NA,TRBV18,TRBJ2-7,CASSPPAGWLAGDYEQYF,TGTGCCAGCTCACCCCCAGCCGGTTGGCTAGCTGGTGACTACGAGCAGTACTTC
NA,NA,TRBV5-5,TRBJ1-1,CASSLGGETPGMNTEAFF,TGTGCCAGCAGCTTGGGGGGAGAGACTCCCGGGATGAACACTGAAGCTTTCTTT
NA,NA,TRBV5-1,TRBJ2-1,CASSLGGDSYNEQFF,TGCGCCAGCAGCTTAGGGGGAGACTCCTACAATGAGCAGTTCTTC
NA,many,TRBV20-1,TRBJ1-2,CSAWGYGYTF,TGCAGTGCTTGGGGGTATGGCTACACCTTC